This paragraph covers one TCR beta chain sequence. Repertoires were generated with immunoSEQ multiplex PCR, while TCRdb's copy carries only in-frame clones and drops some. The sample lists 85,000 or so clones; around 85% were seen once. The sample belongs to a study of glioma-infiltrating T cells after dendritic cell vaccination. Time point given: after dendritic cell vaccination, including at tumor progression/relapse. CDR3 length equals 15 residues. Germline V gene sequence: CDR1 MNHEY, CDR2 SMNVEV (reference sequence). With 5 bases clipped from V and 7 bases from J, the junction kept 12 bases outside the gene matches.

V gene TRBV27 combines with J gene TRBJ2-7, with 9 bases matching TRBD1. Here the sequenced sample was blood, taken after dendritic cell vaccination. The clonotype originates from a human donor with glioblastoma. Here the CDR3 DNA reads TGTGCCAGCAGTCCCCCGGACAGGGGACCGTGGGAGCAGTACTTC. Amino acids: CASSPPDRGPWEQYF.